A single count supports the clone carrying this TCR beta chain. Its antigen is as yet unknown. V dropped 5 bases and J dropped 2 bases, with 9 bases sitting between them. The length of the CDR3 is 14 residues. Germline V gene lookup returns CDR1 SNHLY and CDR2 FYNNEI. PCR was performed using 60 Vbeta and 13 Jbeta primers. Profiled with immunoSEQ multiplex PCR; TCRdb holds only in-frame clones, not every one. The sample has about 100,000 clones, around 76% seen once; the top ten hold around 7%. The entry originates in a study of cytomegalovirus exposure and HLA in healthy donors. Notes on the study in general: In a later analysis, at a false discovery rate of 0.05, 15,000 to 20,000 TCR beta sequences were associated with HLA alleles.

This TCR was recovered from a middle-aged man in good health and CMV-seropositive. V usage is TRBV2 and J usage is TRBJ2-2; D may be TRBD1 (5 bases). Specimen: PBMCs. CDR3 nucleotides: TGTGCCAGCAGTAAGCAGGGTAACACCGGGGAGCTGTTTTTT. It yields the protein CASSKQGNTGELFF.